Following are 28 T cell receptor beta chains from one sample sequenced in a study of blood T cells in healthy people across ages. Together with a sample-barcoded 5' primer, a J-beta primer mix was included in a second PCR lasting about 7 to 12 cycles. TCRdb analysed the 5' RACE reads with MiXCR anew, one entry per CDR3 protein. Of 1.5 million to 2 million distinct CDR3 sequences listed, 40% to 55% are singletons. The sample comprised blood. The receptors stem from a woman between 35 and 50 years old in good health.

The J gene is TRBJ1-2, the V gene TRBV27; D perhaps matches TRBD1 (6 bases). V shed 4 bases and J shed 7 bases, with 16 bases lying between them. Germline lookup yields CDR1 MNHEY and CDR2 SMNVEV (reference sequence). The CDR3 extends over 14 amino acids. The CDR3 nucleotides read TGTGCCAGCAGTTATGGGGGCTGGGTTGGTGGCTACACCTTC. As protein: CASSYGGWVGGYTF.

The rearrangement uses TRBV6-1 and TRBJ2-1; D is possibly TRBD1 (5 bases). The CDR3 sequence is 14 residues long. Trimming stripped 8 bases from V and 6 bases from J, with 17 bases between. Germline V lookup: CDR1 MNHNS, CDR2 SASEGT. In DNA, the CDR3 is TGTGCCAGCCTCGTTAGGGGTTTGGGCAATGAGCAGTTCTTC. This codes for CASLVRGLGNEQFF.

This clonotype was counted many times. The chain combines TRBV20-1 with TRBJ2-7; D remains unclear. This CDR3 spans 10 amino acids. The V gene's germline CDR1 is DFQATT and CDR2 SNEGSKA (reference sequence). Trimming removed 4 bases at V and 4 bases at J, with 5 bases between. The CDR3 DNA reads TGCAGTGCTAACCATTACGAGCAGTACTTC. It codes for CSANHYEQYF.

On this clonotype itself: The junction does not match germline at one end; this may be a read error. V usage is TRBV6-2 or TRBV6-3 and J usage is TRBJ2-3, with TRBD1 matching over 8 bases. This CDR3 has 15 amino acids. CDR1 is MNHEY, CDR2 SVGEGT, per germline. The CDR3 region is CASSTVQGGTGTQYF. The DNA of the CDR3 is TGTGCCAGCAGTACTGTACAGGGGGGCACAGGTACGCAGTATTTT.

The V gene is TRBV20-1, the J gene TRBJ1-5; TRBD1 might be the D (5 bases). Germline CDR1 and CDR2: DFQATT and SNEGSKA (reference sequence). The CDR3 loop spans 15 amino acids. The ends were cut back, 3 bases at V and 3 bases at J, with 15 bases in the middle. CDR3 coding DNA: TGCAGTGCTAGGCGCTCAGGGAACCCCAATCAGCCCCAGCATTTT. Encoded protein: CSARRSGNPNQPQHF.

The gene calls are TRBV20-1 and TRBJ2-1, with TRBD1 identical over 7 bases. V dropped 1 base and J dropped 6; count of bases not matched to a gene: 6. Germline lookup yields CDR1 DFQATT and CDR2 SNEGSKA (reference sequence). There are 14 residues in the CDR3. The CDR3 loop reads CSARGNRGANEQFF. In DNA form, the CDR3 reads TGCAGTGCTAGAGGAAACAGGGGAGCCAATGAGCAGTTCTTC.

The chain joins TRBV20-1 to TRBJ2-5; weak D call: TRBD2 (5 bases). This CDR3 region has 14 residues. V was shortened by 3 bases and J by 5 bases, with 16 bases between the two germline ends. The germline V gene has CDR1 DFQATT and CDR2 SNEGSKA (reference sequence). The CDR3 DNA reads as TGCAGTGCTAGTCCCTTGTCGAGGGTCGAGACCCAGTACTTC. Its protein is CSASPLSRVETQYF.

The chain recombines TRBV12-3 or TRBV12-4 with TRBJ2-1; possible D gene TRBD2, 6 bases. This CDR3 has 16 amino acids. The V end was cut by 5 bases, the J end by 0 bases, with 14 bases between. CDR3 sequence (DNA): TGTGCCAGCAGTACGTGGGACGGGAGCTCCTACAATGAGCAGTTCTTC. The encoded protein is CASSTWDGSSYNEQFF.

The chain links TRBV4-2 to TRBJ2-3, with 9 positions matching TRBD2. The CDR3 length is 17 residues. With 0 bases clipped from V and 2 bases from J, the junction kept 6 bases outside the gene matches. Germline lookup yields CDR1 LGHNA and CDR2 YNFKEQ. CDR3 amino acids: CASSQDGGGGFTDTQYF. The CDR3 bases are TGTGCCAGCAGCCAAGACGGCGGGGGGGGCTTCACAGATACGCAGTATTTT.

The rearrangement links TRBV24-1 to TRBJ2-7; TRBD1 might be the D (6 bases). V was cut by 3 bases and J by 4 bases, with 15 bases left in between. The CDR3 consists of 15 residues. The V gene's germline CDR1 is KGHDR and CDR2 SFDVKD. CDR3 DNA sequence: TGTGCCACCAGTGATGTCAGGGCAGGGGAATACGAGCAGTACTTC. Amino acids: CATSDVRAGEYEQYF.

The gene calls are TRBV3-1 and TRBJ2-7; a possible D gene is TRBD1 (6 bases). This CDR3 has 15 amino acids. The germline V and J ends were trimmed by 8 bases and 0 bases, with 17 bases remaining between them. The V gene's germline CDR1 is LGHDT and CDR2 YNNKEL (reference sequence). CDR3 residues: CASGRTDLSSYEQYF. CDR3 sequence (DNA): TGTGCCAGCGGTAGGACAGACTTGAGCTCCTACGAGCAGTACTTC.

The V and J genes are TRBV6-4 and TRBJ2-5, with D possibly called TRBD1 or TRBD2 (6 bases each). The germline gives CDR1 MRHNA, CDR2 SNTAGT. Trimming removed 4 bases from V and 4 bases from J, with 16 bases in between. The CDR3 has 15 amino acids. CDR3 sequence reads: CASSGGGRGPETQYF. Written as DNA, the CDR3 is TGTGCCAGCAGTGGTGGGGGGCGCGGGCCAGAGACCCAGTACTTC.

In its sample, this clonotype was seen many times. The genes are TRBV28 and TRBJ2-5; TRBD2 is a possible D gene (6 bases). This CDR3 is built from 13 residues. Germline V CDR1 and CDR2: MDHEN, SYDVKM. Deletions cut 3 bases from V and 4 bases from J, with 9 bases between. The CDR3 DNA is TGTGCCAGCAGTTTCTTCGGGGGAGAGACCCAGTACTTC. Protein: CASSFFGGETQYF. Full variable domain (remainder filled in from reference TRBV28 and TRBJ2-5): DVKVTQSSRYLVKRTGEKVFLECVQDMDHENMFWYRQDPGLGLRLIYFSYDVKMKEKGDIPEGYSVSREKKERFSLILESASTNQTSMYLCASSFFGGETQYFGPGTRLLVL.

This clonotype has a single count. Written as DNA, the CDR3 is TGTGCCACCAGTGAACCAGGGAAAGAGACCCAGTACTTC. Protein sequence: CATSEPGKETQYF. The genes are TRBV24-1 and TRBJ2-7, with a tentative D call TRBD1 (5 bases). The J call is doubtful: the DNA matches TRBJ2-5 better. The CDR3 loop spans 13 amino acids. The germline V gene encodes CDR1 KGHDR and CDR2 SFDVKD.

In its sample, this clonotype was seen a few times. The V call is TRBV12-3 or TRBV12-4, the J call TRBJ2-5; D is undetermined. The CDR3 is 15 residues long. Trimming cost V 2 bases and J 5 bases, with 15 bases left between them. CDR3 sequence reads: CASSLSGSLMETQYF. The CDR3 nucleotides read TGTGCCAGCAGTTTATCTGGCAGCCTGATGGAGACCCAGTACTTC.

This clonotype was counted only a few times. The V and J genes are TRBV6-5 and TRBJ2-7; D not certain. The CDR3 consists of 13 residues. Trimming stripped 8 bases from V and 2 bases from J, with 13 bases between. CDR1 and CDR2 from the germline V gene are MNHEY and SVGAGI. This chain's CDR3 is CASRTPMTYEQYF. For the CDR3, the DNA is TGTGCCAGCCGAACCCCGATGACCTACGAGCAGTACTTC.

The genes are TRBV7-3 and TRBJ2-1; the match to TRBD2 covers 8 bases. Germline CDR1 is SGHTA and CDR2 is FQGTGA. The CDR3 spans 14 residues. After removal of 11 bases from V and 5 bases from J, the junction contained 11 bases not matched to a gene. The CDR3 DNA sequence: TGTGCCCGGGGCGGGGGGAACGGCCACAATGAGCAGTTCTTC. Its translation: CARGGGNGHNEQFF.

CDR3 amino acids: CSAPEEGPKETQYF. The CDR3 region has the DNA TGCAGTGCCCCAGAGGAGGGGCCCAAAGAGACCCAGTACTTC. This chain uses TRBV20-1 with TRBJ2-5, with D possibly matching TRBD2 (6 bases). The CDR3 has 14 amino acids. In germline, CDR1 is DFQATT, CDR2 SNEGSKA (reference sequence). V shed 6 bases and J shed 3 bases, with 17 bases lying between them.

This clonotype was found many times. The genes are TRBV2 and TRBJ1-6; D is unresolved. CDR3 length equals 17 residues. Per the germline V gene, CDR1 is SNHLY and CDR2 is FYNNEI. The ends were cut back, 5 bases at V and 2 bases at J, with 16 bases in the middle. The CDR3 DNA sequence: TGTGCCAGCAGTCCTAGTTCGGAATGGGCCTATAATTCACCCCTCCACTTT. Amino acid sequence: CASSPSSEWAYNSPLHF. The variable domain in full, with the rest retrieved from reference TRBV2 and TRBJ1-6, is EPEVTQTPSHQVTQMGQEVILRCVPISNHLYFYWYRQILGQKVEFLVSFYNNEISEKSEIFDDQFSVERPDGSNFTLKIRSTKLEDSAMYFCASSPSSEWAYNSPLHFGNGTRLTVT.

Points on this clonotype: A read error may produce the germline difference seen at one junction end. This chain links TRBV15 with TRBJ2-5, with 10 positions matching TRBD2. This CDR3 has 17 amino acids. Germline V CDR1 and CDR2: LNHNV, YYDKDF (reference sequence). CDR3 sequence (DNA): TGTGCCACCAGCGAATTAAGGACTAGCGGCAACCAAGGGACCCAGTACTTC. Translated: CATSELRTSGNQGTQYF.

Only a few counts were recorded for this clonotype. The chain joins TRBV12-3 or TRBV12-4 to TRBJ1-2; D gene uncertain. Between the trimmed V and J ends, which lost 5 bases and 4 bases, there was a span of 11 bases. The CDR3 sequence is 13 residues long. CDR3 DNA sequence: TGTGCCAGCAGTATAAGGGTTGGCTATGGCTACACCTTC. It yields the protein CASSIRVGYGYTF.

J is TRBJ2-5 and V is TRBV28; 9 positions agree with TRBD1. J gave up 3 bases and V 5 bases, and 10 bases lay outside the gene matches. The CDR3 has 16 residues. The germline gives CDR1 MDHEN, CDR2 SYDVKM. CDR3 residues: CASSPPQGQGKETQYF. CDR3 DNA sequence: TGTGCCAGCAGTCCCCCTCAAGGACAGGGGAAAGAGACCCAGTACTTC.

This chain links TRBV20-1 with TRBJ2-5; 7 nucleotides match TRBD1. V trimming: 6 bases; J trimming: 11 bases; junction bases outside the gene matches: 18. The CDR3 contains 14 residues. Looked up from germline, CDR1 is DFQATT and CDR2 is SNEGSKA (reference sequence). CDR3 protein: CSADDRAYSYKQYF. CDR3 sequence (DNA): TGCAGTGCAGATGACAGGGCCTATTCCTACAAGCAGTACTTC.

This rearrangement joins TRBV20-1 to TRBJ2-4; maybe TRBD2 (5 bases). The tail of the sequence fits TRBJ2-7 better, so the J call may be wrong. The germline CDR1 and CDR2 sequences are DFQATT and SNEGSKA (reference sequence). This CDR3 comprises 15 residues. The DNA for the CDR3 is TGCAGTGCTAGGTCCTACGTTCTAGGACTGAACGAGCAGTACTTC. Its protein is CSARSYVLGLNEQYF.

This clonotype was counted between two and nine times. Written as DNA, the CDR3 is TGTGCCAGCAGCGAGGGGACAGGTTATTACGAGCAGTACTTC. This translates into CASSEGTGYYEQYF. V and J are TRBV5-6 and TRBJ2-7; 8 nucleotides match TRBD1. CDR1 is SGHDT and CDR2 is YYEEEE in the germline V gene. V was clipped by 4 bases and J by 4 bases; unmatched bases: 7. The CDR3 sequence is 14 residues long.

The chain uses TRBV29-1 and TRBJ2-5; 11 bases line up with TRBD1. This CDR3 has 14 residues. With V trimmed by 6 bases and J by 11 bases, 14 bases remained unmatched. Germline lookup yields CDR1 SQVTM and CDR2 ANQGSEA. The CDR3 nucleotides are TGCAGCGTAAACGGACAGGGGGCACGCAATGAGCAGTACTTC. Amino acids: CSVNGQGARNEQYF.

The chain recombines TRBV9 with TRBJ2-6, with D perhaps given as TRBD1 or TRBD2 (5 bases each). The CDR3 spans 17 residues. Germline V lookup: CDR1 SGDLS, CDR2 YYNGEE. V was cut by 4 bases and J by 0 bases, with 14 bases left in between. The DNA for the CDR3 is TGTGCCAGCAGCCCCGGGACCGCTGGCTCTGGGGCCAACGTCCTGACTTTC. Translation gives CASSPGTAGSGANVLTF. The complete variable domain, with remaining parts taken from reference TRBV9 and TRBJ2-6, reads DSGVTQTPKHLITATGQRVTLRCSPRSGDLSVYWYQQSLDQGLQFLIQYYNGEERAKGNILERFSAQQFPDLHSELNLSSLELGDSALYFCASSPGTAGSGANVLTFGAGSRLTVL.

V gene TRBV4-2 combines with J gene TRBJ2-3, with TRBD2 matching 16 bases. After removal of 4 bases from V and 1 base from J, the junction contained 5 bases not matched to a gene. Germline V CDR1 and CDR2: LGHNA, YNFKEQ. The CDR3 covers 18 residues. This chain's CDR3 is CASSRGLAGGPRTDTQYF. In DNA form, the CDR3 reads TGTGCCAGCAGCCGGGGACTAGCGGGGGGGCCACGCACAGATACGCAGTATTTT.